Each of the 5 T cell receptor beta chains below was sequenced from the same sample in a study of shared clonotypes between healthy human individuals. Some clones are missing from TCRdb's copy, which holds only in-frame ones; the method was immunoSEQ multiplex PCR. Here the sample spans under 550,000 clones, about 96% being singletons. The sequenced sample consisted of naive CD4+ T cells sorted from blood. As for subset: CD45RA+ positively selected. These TCRs come from a woman in her twenties or thirties in good health.

This chain connects TRBV5-4 to TRBJ2-7, with D perhaps TRBD1 or TRBD2 (5 bases each). Trimming pared 4 bases from V and 6 bases from J, leaving 23 bases between. The CDR3 is 16 residues long. From germline, CDR1 is SGHNT and CDR2 YYREEE (reference sequence). In DNA form, the CDR3 reads TGTGCCAGCAGCCCCCACGGGGCCTACTTTCTTTGCGAGCAGTACTTC. Protein product: CASSPHGAYFLCEQYF. Full variable domain (remainder filled in from reference TRBV5-4 and TRBJ2-7): ETGVTQSPTHLIKTRGQQVTLRCSSQSGHNTVSWYQQALGQGPQFIFQYYREEENGRGNFPPRFSGLQFPNYSSELNVNALELDDSALYLCASSPHGAYFLCEQYFGPGTRLTVT.

This chain links TRBV4-1 with TRBJ2-7; TRBD2 aligns across 12 bases. The CDR3 extends over 17 amino acids. Germline CDR1 reads MGHRA; CDR2 reads YSYEKL. The trim removed 1 base at V and 7 bases at J, leaving 11 bases unmatched. The CDR3 protein is CASSQVPPLAGGGEQYF. The CDR3 coding sequence is TGCGCCAGCAGCCAAGTCCCTCCCCTAGCGGGAGGGGGGGAGCAGTACTTC.

The chain couples TRBV18 to TRBJ2-5; tentatively, D is TRBD1 or TRBD2 (5 bases each). Trimming shortened V by 2 bases and J by 1 base, and 8 bases separated the two germline ends. From germline, CDR1 is KGHSH and CDR2 LQKENI. The CDR3 spans 14 residues. The CDR3: CASSPIGGQETQYF. In DNA, the CDR3 is TGTGCCAGCTCACCAATTGGGGGCCAAGAGACCCAGTACTTC.

This clone was seen just once. V usage is TRBV28 and J usage is TRBJ1-3, with TRBD1 identical over 7 bases. The CDR3 is 17 amino acids. Losses at the gene ends were 5 bases for V and 4 bases for J; bases not matched to a gene: 14. Germline CDR1 MDHEN, CDR2 SYDVKM. CDR3 coding DNA: TGTGCCAGCAGTCCCCCACCCTACAGGGGCGGAGGAAACACCATATATTTT. Its protein is CASSPPPYRGGGNTIYF.

CDR3 amino acids: CASTRAGIYNEQFF. DNA of the CDR3: TGTGCCTCAACCCGGGCGGGGATCTACAATGAGCAGTTCTTC. This chain joins TRBV6-5 and TRBJ2-1, with D perhaps TRBD2 (6 bases). Trimming removed 11 bases from V and 3 bases from J, with 17 bases in between. CDR1 is MNHEY and CDR2 is SVGAGI in the germline V gene. CDR3 size: 14 residues.